This paragraph reports one TCR beta chain. CDR3 length: 16 amino acids. Per germline, CDR1 SEHNR and CDR2 FQNEAQ (reference sequence). J gave up 6 bases and V 5 bases, and 10 bases lay outside the gene matches. The data originate from a study of blood T cell repertoires in COVID-19. The assay was immunoSEQ multiplex PCR, and TCRdb's table has in-frame clones only and misses some. In the table there are around 160,000 clones, more than 75% of which are singletons. Sequences were obtained from peripheral blood. This chain links TRBV7-9 with TRBJ2-2; 9 bases match TRBD2. The receptor comes from a man aged 18-30 years with acute or convalescent COVID-19. CDR3 in amino acids: CASSAFSGGFAGELFF. CDR3 sequence (DNA): TGTGCCAGCAGCGCCTTTAGCGGGGGTTTTGCCGGGGAGCTGTTTTTT.